The 18 T cell receptor beta chains below were found in one sample sequenced in a study of shared clonotypes between healthy human individuals. Using immunoSEQ multiplex PCR, the repertoire was profiled, and TCRdb retains in-frame clones only, with some absent. The sample records some 1.5 million clones, approximately 96% being singletons. The sample consisted of naive CD4+ T cells sorted from blood. Documented subset: CD45RA+ positively selected. Every receptor here comes from a man under 40 in good health.

The rearrangement links TRBV28 to TRBJ2-1, with 7 bases lining up with TRBD2. This CDR3 spans 14 amino acids. V was pared by 6 bases and J by 6 bases, with 8 bases of the junction left unmatched. Germline V gives CDR1 MDHEN, CDR2 SYDVKM. Here the CDR3 reads CASSPGGGTNEQFF. CDR3 nucleotides: TGTGCCAGCAGCCCCGGGGGAGGGACCAATGAGCAGTTCTTC.

The chain uses TRBV27 and TRBJ2-2, with no clear D. The CDR3 has 14 residues. The V and J ends lost 4 bases and 0 bases respectively, with 6 bases between them. The germline CDR1 and CDR2 sequences are MNHEY and SMNVEV (reference sequence). DNA of the CDR3: TGTGCCAGCAGTTGGACCACGAACACCGGGGAGCTGTTTTTT. Encoded protein: CASSWTTNTGELFF.

The chain couples TRBV4-1 to TRBJ2-5, with TRBD1 identical over 8 bases. The CDR3 loop spans 15 amino acids. Germline CDR1 MGHRA, CDR2 YSYEKL. Trimming at V came to 1 base and at J to 4 bases, leaving 5 bases not matched to a gene. In DNA form, the CDR3 reads TGCGCCAGCAGCCAAGTGGGACAGGATCGAGAGACCCAGTACTTC. This translates into CASSQVGQDRETQYF.

The V call is TRBV9, the J call TRBJ2-1; the match to TRBD2 covers 8 bases. Unmatched junction bases numbered 13, after V lost 6 bases and J lost 5 bases. CDR1 SGDLS and CDR2 YYNGEE come from the germline V gene. The CDR3 consists of 16 residues. Here the CDR3 DNA reads TGTGCCAGCACCGCTACCGGGACTAGTCGGAACAATGAGCAGTTCTTC. This codes for CASTATGTSRNNEQFF.

The gene calls are TRBV7-8 and TRBJ2-5, with D perhaps TRBD1 (5 bases). The germline V and J ends were trimmed by 1 base and 7 bases, with 13 bases remaining between them. Looked up from germline, CDR1 is SGHVS and CDR2 is FQNEAQ. The CDR3 is 14 residues long. The CDR3 sequence is CASSLVTASGTQYF. As DNA, the CDR3 is TGTGCCAGCAGCTTAGTGACAGCGAGTGGGACCCAGTACTTC.

V is TRBV5-1 and J is TRBJ2-1; TRBD2 agrees at 7 bases. CDR3 length: 15 amino acids. V lost 3 bases, J lost 4 bases, and 7 bases stayed unmatched. The germline CDR1 and CDR2 sequences are SGHRS and YFSETQ. The DNA of the CDR3 is TGCGCCAGCAGCTCGGCGGGAGTAACGTACAATGAGCAGTTCTTC. Residues: CASSSAGVTYNEQFF.

The rearrangement uses TRBV25-1 and TRBJ2-7, with 7 bases fitting TRBD2. Unmatched junction bases numbered 16, after V lost 3 bases and J lost 5 bases. Per germline, CDR1 MGHDK and CDR2 SYGVNS. The CDR3 loop spans 17 amino acids. The DNA for the CDR3 is TGTGCCAGCAGTGATAAACCACCTAGGGAGGGTTTCAACGAGCAGTACTTC. It yields the protein CASSDKPPREGFNEQYF.

This sequence joins TRBV7-6 and TRBJ2-2; D is possibly TRBD2 (7 bases). The CDR3 has 16 residues. The V end was cut by 8 bases, the J end by 4 bases, with 20 bases between. In germline, CDR1 is SGHVS, CDR2 FNYEAQ. For the CDR3, the DNA is TGTGCCAGCCAGCGGGGCCAGGGGCGAGTCACCGGGGAGCTGTTTTTT. This translates into CASQRGQGRVTGELFF.

The chain joins TRBV30 to TRBJ1-1; D unresolved. CDR3 length: 14 amino acids. Germline V gives CDR1 GTSNPN, CDR2 SVGIG (reference sequence). Trimming left V 0 bases short and J 6 bases short, with 14 bases between. The CDR3 region has the DNA TGTGCCTGGAGTGTAGGGCAGGTCCTCCCTGAAGCTTTCTTT. It translates to CAWSVGQVLPEAFF. The complete variable domain, with remaining parts taken from reference TRBV30 and TRBJ1-1, reads SQTIHQWPATLVQPVGSPLSLECTVEGTSNPNLYWYRQAAGRGLQLLFYSVGIGQISSEVPQNLSASRPQDRQFILSSKKLLLSDSGFYLCAWSVGQVLPEAFFGQGTRLTVV.

This clone has just one count. The chain combines TRBV7-3 with TRBJ2-6; maybe TRBD2 (6 bases). Germline V gene sequence: CDR1 SGHTA, CDR2 FQGTGA. The CDR3 length is 13 residues. Between the trimmed V and J ends, which lost 2 bases and 12 bases, there was a span of 11 bases. As DNA, the CDR3 is TGTGCCAGCAGCTTACTCCCCGGGAGCGTCCTGACTTTC. It encodes CASSLLPGSVLTF.

The CDR3: CASSRDTHGYTF. CDR3 bases: TGTGCCAGCAGTAGGGACACCCATGGCTACACCTTC. V is TRBV6-1 and J is TRBJ1-2, with D possibly matching TRBD1 (6 bases). Germline assignment: CDR1 MNHNS and CDR2 SASEGT. The CDR3 covers 12 residues. V lost 5 bases to trimming and J lost 6 bases, with 10 bases between them.

The chain links TRBV6-1 to TRBJ1-5; weak D call: TRBD1 (5 bases). The germline CDR1 and CDR2 sequences are MNHNS and SASEGT. This CDR3 is built from 16 residues. V lost 2 bases, J lost 7 bases, and 18 bases lay in between. The CDR3, as DNA: TGTGCCAGCAGTGAAAGCAGGGCCGGACCAGAACAGCCCCAGCATTTT. It encodes CASSESRAGPEQPQHF.

V gene TRBV18 combines with J gene TRBJ2-5, with D perhaps matching TRBD1 (6 bases). Trimming took off 2 bases at V and 1 base at J, with 14 bases between the two ends. CDR1 and CDR2 from the germline V gene are KGHSH and LQKENI. This CDR3 is 16 amino acids long. The CDR3: CASSPLGRGLQETQYF. The CDR3 region has the DNA TGTGCCAGCTCACCATTAGGCAGGGGCCTCCAAGAGACCCAGTACTTC.

The gene calls are TRBV30 and TRBJ2-1, with D perhaps assigned TRBD1 or TRBD2 (6 bases each). V was shortened by 2 bases and J by 2 bases, with 10 bases between the two germline ends. The germline V gene encodes CDR1 GTSNPN and CDR2 SVGIG (reference sequence). CDR3 length equals 14 residues. This CDR3 is CAWSWGDTYNEQFF. In nucleotides, the CDR3 is TGTGCCTGGAGTTGGGGGGACACCTACAATGAGCAGTTCTTC.

Regarding this clone: This specimen includes other DNA sequences encoding the same CDR3. V gene TRBV6-1 combines with J gene TRBJ1-1; D call uncertain. The germline V gene encodes CDR1 MNHNS and CDR2 SASEGT. There are 13 residues in the CDR3. Trimming removed 6 bases from V and 0 bases from J, with 8 bases in between. The CDR3 bases are TGTGCCAGCAGGCAGACCTTGAACACTGAAGCTTTCTTT. It yields the protein CASRQTLNTEAFF.

The V call is TRBV19, the J call TRBJ2-1, with 8 bases that match TRBD2. CDR3 size: 15 residues. J was trimmed by 6 bases and V by 2 bases; bases with no gene match: 6. Germline CDR1 LNHDA, CDR2 SQIVND (reference sequence). The CDR3: CASSIMGGLVNEQFF. As DNA, the CDR3 is TGTGCCAGTAGTATAATGGGGGGACTAGTCAATGAGCAGTTCTTC.

This chain links TRBV7-8 with TRBJ2-1, with D possibly TRBD1 on 6 matching bases. The CDR3 has 13 amino acids. The V gene's germline CDR1 is SGHVS and CDR2 FQNEAQ. Deletions cut 2 bases from V and 9 bases from J, with 11 bases between. The CDR3 sequence: CASSLLGAVEQFF. Written as DNA, the CDR3 is TGTGCCAGCAGCTTATTGGGGGCAGTTGAGCAGTTCTTC.

The count of this clone is one. This chain links TRBV9 with TRBJ2-3, with 8 nucleotides matching TRBD1. Per the germline V gene, CDR1 is SGDLS and CDR2 is YYNGEE. The V segment lost 4 bases and the J segment 6 bases; nucleotides outside the gene matches: 4. CDR3 length: 13 residues. CDR3 in DNA: TGTGCCAGCAGCCCCCACAGGGGGGATACGCAGTATTTT. It is translated as CASSPHRGDTQYF.